This TCR beta chain was recovered during a study of response to subunit inactivated influenza vaccine. General study results and limits: It was suggested by the authors that few new T cells are recruited by each seasonal influenza vaccination.

TCRdb re-analysed the RT-PCR reads in MiXCR, keeping a single row per CDR3 protein. The data contain about 180,000 distinct CDR3 sequences, approximately 9.2% of them singletons. On this clonotype itself: No antigen is known for it. One end of the junction fails to match germline, which may point to a read error.

Germline CDR1 reads MNHNS; CDR2 reads SASEGT. The CDR3 has 14 residues. The receptor was derived from a man in his fifties or sixties who received an inactivated influenza vaccine. This chain links TRBV6-1 with TRBJ2-1; 12 nucleotides align to TRBD1. The sample consisted of non-naive T cells sorted from PBMCs, taken on the day of vaccination. The chain's CDR3 is CASSRDRGRNEHFF. CDR3 bases: TGTGCCAGCAGCAGGGACAGGGGGCGGAATGAGCACTTCTTC.